The 9 T cell receptor beta chains reported below all come from one sample, sequenced in a study of shared clonotypes between healthy human individuals. The repertoire was sequenced with immunoSEQ multiplex PCR; TCRdb's copy has only in-frame clones and lacks some. The repertoire holds 520,000 or so clones, with around 79% as singletons. Sequencing was carried out using PBMCs. The receptor source for this set is a woman in her thirties or forties in good health. Some clones in this sample may be carry-over from other donors' samples.

The rearrangement joins TRBV6-1 to TRBJ1-5; D possibly corresponds to TRBD1 (5 bases). This CDR3 is built from 14 residues. The ends were cut back, 2 bases at V and 6 bases at J, with 11 bases in the middle. CDR1 and CDR2 (germline): MNHNS, SASEGT. The CDR3 loop is CASSEQQRGQPQHF. The CDR3 nucleotides are TGTGCCAGCAGTGAACAACAAAGGGGTCAGCCCCAGCATTTT.

CDR3: CASSENESSGANVLTF. As DNA, the CDR3 is TGTGCCAGCAGTGAAAATGAGAGCTCTGGGGCCAACGTCCTGACTTTC. J is TRBJ2-6 and V is TRBV6-1; D is unresolved. CDR1 is MNHNS and CDR2 is SASEGT in the germline V gene. The CDR3 totals 16 residues. The germline V and J ends were trimmed by 2 bases and 0 bases, with 8 bases remaining between them.

This chain uses TRBV9 with TRBJ1-1, with D uncertain. The CDR3 spans 13 residues. V lost 0 bases and J lost 1, with 4 bases in between. The germline V gene encodes CDR1 SGDLS and CDR2 YYNGEE. CDR3 loop: CASSVEWNTEAFF. In DNA, the CDR3 is TGTGCCAGCAGCGTAGAATGGAACACTGAAGCTTTCTTT.

V and J are TRBV10-3 and TRBJ2-2, with 9 bases aligning to TRBD2. The CDR3 spans 16 residues. The germline V gene encodes CDR1 ENHRY and CDR2 SYGVKD. V shed 2 bases, J shed 4 bases, and the junction held 5 bases outside the gene matches. The CDR3 nucleotides read TGTGCCATCAGTGAGGGAGTAGCGGGAGTCACCGGGGAGCTGTTTTTT. It codes for CAISEGVAGVTGELFF.

The rearrangement links TRBV28 to TRBJ1-6; the D gene is possibly TRBD1 (6 bases). V was cut by 5 bases and J by 10 bases, with 18 bases left in between. Germline V gene data show CDR1 as MDHEN and CDR2 as SYDVKM. The CDR3 consists of 15 residues. The CDR3 is CASSPPRGLESPLHF. The CDR3 DNA reads TGTGCCAGCAGTCCCCCCCGGGGGCTGGAATCACCCCTCCACTTT.

This clone was observed a few times. The chain is built from TRBV9 and TRBJ1-1, with a tentative D call TRBD1 (5 bases). The CDR3 has 13 amino acids. Between the trimmed V and J ends, which lost 0 bases and 4 bases, there was a span of 7 bases. CDR1 and CDR2 from the germline V gene are SGDLS and YYNGEE. The CDR3 DNA sequence: TGTGCCAGCAGCGTAGCAGGGACCACTGAAGCTTTCTTT. Amino acid sequence: CASSVAGTTEAFF.

The chain has TRBV5-4 and TRBJ1-2; possible D gene TRBD1, 5 bases. Germline V gene sequence: CDR1 SGHNT, CDR2 YYREEE (reference sequence). Trimming removed 0 bases from V and 6 bases from J, with 12 bases in between. CDR3 length equals 14 residues. CDR3 nucleotide sequence: TGTGCCAGCAGCTTGGGGGACCGACCGCATGGCTACACCTTC. Translation gives CASSLGDRPHGYTF.

The gene calls are TRBV15 and TRBJ2-5; the D is unclear. The V end was cut by 1 base, the J end by 4 bases, with 10 bases between. Germline CDR1 and CDR2: LNHNV and YYDKDF (reference sequence). The CDR3 contains 14 residues. The DNA for the CDR3 is TGTGCCACCAGCAGAGGGGCAGGATTAGAGACCCAGTACTTC. Translated: CATSRGAGLETQYF.

The chain couples TRBV7-9 to TRBJ2-7; 11 bases align to TRBD1. The germline gives CDR1 SEHNR, CDR2 FQNEAQ (reference sequence). The CDR3 is made up of 19 amino acids. V trimming: 5 bases; J trimming: 0 bases; junction bases outside the gene matches: 15. The CDR3 reads CASSRPLRDRGVSSYEQYF. In DNA, the CDR3 is TGTGCCAGCAGCCGACCCCTCCGGGACAGGGGGGTCAGCTCCTACGAGCAGTACTTC.